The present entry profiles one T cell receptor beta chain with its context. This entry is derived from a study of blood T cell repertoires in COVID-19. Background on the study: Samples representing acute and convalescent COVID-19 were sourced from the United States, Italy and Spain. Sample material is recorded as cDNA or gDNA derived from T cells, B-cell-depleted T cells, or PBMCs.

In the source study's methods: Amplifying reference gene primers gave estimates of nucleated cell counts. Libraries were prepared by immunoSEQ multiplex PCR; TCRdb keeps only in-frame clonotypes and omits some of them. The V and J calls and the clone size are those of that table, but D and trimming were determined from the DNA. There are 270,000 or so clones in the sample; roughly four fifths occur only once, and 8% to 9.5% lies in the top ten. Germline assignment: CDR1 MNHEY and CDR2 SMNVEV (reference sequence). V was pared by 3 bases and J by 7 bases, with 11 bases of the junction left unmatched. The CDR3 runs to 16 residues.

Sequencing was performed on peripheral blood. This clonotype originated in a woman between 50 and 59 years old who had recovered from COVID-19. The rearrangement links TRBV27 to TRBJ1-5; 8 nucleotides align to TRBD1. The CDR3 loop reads CASSFSDRGGRQPQHF. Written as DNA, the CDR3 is TGTGCCAGCAGTTTTTCCGACAGGGGAGGACGCCAGCCCCAGCATTTT.